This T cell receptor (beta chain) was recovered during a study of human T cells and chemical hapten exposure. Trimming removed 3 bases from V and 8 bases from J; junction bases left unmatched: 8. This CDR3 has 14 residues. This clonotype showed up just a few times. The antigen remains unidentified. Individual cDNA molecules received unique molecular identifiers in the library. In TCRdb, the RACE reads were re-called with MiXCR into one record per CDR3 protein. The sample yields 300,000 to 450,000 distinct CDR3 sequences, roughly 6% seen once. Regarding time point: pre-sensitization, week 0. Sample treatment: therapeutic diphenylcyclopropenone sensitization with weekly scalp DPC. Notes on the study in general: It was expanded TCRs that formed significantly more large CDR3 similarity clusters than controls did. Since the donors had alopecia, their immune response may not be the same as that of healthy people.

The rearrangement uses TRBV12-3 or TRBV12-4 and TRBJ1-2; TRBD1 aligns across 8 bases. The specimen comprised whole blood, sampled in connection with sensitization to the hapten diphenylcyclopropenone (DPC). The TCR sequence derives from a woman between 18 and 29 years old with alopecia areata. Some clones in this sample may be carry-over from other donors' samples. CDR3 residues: CASSLRTGLSGYTF. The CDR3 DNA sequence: TGTGCCAGCAGTTTGAGGACAGGGTTGTCGGGCTACACCTTC.